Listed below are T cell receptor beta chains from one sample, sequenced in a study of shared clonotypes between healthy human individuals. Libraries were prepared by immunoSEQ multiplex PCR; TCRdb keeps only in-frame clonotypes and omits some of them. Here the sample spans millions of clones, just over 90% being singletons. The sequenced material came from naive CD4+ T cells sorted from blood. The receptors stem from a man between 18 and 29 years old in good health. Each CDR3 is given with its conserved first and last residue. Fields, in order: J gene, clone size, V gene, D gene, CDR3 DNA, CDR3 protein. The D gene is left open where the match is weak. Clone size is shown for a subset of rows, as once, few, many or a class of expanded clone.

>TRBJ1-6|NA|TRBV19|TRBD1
TGTGCCAGTAGTAACAGGGGGCTTAATTCACCCCTCCACTTT
CASSNRGLNSPLHF
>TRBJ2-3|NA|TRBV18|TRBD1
TGTGCCAGCTCACCGCAAGGGGGCGCAGATACGCAGTATTTT
CASSPQGGADTQYF
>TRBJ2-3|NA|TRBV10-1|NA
TGCGCCAGCAGTGAGTCGATCCCAGGGGGCACAGATACGCAGTATTTT
CASSESIPGGTDTQYF
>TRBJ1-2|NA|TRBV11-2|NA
TGTGCCAGCAGCCACCTGGGCCCTTCACCCTATGGCTACACCTTC
CASSHLGPSPYGYTF
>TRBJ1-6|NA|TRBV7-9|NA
TGTGCCAGCTCTTCCGGGGGCCAGGATAATTCACCCCTCCACTTT
CASSSGGQDNSPLHF
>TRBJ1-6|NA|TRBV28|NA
TGTGCCAGCAGACCCGGCGGGGGGAGATCCTATAATTCACCCCTCCACTTT
CASRPGGGRSYNSPLHF
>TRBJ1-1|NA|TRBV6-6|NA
TGTGCCAGCAGTTACGCAGGGCCGAACACTGAAGCTTTCTTT
CASSYAGPNTEAFF
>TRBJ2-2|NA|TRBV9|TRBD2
TGTGCCAGCAGCACCTTAGCGGGAGGCTTCACCGGGGAGCTGTTTTTT
CASSTLAGGFTGELFF
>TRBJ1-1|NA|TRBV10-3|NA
TGTGCCATCAGTGAGTCGGGGCAGGGCTACACTGAAGCTTTCTTT
CAISESGQGYTEAFF
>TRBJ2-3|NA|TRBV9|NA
TGTGCCAGCAGCGTAGAAGGTAATCAACTCACAGATACGCAGTATTTT
CASSVEGNQLTDTQYF
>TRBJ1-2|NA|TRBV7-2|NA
TGTGCCAGCAGCTCCTCCTATGGCTACACCTTC
CASSSSYGYTF
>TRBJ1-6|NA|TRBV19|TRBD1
TGTGCCAGCGGAGGACAGGGGCGGGGACCCCTCCACTTT
CASGGQGRGPLHF
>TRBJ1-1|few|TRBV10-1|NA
TGCGCCAGCAGTGATGAGCTGAACACTGAAGCTTTCTTT
CASSDELNTEAFF
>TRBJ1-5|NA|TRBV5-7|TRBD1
TGTGCCAGCAGCGCGGATGTTACAGGGGCCGAAGTCAGCAATCAGCCCCAGCATTTT
CASSADVTGAEVSNQPQHF
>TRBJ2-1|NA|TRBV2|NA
TGTGCCAGCAGTCCCATAGGGGGTCGGTACAATGAGCAGTTCTTC
CASSPIGGRYNEQFF
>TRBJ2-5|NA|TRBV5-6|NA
TGTGCCAGCAGCTTGGGTCGCTCCGACGTCCAAGAGACCCAGTACTTC
CASSLGRSDVQETQYF
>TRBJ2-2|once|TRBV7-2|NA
TGTGCCAGCAGGGGGGCGGTAGTCACCGGGGAGCTGTTTTTT
CASRGAVVTGELFF
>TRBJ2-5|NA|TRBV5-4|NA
TGTGCCAGCAGCTTTCGGCAGGGGGGGTCCCAAGAGACCCAGTACTTC
CASSFRQGGSQETQYF
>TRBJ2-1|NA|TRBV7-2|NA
TGTGCCAGCAGCTCGATCTCCCTCCGACTAGACTCCTACAATGAGCAGTTCTTC
CASSSISLRLDSYNEQFF
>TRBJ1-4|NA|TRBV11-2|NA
TGTGCCAGCAGCTTTTCGGTCTCGGGTGAAAAACTGTTTTTT
CASSFSVSGEKLFF
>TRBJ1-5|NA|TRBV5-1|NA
TGCGCCAGCAGCTTGGCAGGGGACAGCAATCAGCCCCAGCATTTT
CASSLAGDSNQPQHF
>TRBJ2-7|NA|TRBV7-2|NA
TGTGCCAGCAGCTCATCCCACTCTTCCTACGAGCAGTACTTC
CASSSSHSSYEQYF
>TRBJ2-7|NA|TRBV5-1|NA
TGCGCCAGCAGCTTGGGGACGGCCCAGGGGGGCTACGAGCAGTACTTC
CASSLGTAQGGYEQYF
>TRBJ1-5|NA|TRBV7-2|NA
TGTGCCAGCAGCCGACAGACTAATCAGCCCCAGCATTTT
CASSRQTNQPQHF
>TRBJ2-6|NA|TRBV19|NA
TGTGCCAGTAGTCCCCAGGGTCCTAGCTCTGGGGCCAACGTCCTGACTTTC
CASSPQGPSSGANVLTF
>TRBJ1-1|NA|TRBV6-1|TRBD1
TGTGCCACGACCCGACAGGGGGCCACTGAAGCTTTCTTT
CATTRQGATEAFF
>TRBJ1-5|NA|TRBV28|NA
TGTGCCAGCAGTTTACCCACAGGTAGTAATCAGCCCCAGCATTTT
CASSLPTGSNQPQHF
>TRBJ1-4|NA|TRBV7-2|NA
TGTGCCAGCACCACAGGAGGGGCACCGGAAGAAAAACTGTTTTTT
CASTTGGAPEEKLFF
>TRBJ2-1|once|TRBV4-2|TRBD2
TGTGCCAGCAGCCAAGAGTTAAGCGGGAGGGTGGTTGAGCAGTTCTTC
CASSQELSGRVVEQFF
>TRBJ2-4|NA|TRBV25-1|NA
TGTGCCAGCAGTGGAACAGGGTCTGGGGCCAAAAACATTCAGTACTTC
CASSGTGSGAKNIQYF
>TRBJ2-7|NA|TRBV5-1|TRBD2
TGCGCCAGCAGCTTGGCTAGCGGAACCTACGAGCAGTACTTC
CASSLASGTYEQYF
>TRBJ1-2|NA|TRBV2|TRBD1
TGTGCCAGCAGTGAAGGTGGGACAGGGGAACGCTACACCTTC
CASSEGGTGERYTF
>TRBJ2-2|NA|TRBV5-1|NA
TGCGCCAGCAGCTTGGGTGGTATTAAAACCGGGGAGCTGTTTTTT
CASSLGGIKTGELFF
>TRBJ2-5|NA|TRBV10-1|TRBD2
TGCGCCAGCAGACCCAGGGCAACTAGCGGGAGGGCCGTACAAGAGACCCAGTACTTC
CASRPRATSGRAVQETQYF
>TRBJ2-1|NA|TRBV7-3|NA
TGTGCCAGCAGCTTAAGGGCAGGGGAAGCCAGCTCCTACAATGAGCAGTTCTTC
CASSLRAGEASSYNEQFF
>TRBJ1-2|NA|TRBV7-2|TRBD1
TGTGCCAGCAGCTTGGTGACAGGGGATGGCTACACCTTC
CASSLVTGDGYTF
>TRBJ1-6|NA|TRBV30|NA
TGTGCCTGGAGTGTAAACTTAGGGAGCTCCTATAATTCACCCCTCCACTTT
CAWSVNLGSSYNSPLHF
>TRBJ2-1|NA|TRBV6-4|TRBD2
TGTGCCAGCAGTATTAGCGGGGGGGCCTGGGATGAGCAGTTCTTC
CASSISGGAWDEQFF
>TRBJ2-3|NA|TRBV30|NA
TGTGCCTGGAGCGCCCCCCTCGTAGATACGCAGTATTTT
CAWSAPLVDTQYF
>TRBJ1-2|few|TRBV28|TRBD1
TGTGCCAGCAGTTCGGGACAGGGCTATGGCTACACCTTC
CASSSGQGYGYTF
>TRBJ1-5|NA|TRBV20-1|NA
TGCAGTGCTAGTGGGCAGCCCCAGCATTTT
CSASGQPQHF